This TCR beta chain was identified in a study of T cell responses to AZD1222 COVID-19 vaccine. CDR1 and CDR2 (germline): MNHNS, SASEGT. The ends lost 2 bases at V and 1 base at J; junction bases unmatched: 4. The CDR3 is 16 amino acids. On this clone: Antigen specificity is unknown.

Study-wide results and caveats: Regions 160-218 and 743-854 held dominance among vaccine-associated CD4 TCRs, which spanned spike. Most donors were white British, females outnumbered males, and clonal diversity was possibly underestimated.

Only in-frame clones appear in the TCRdb table, and some are missing; sequencing was by immunoSEQ multiplex PCR. This sample has roughly 70,000 clones, with 83% found just once. This sequence joins TRBV6-1 and TRBJ2-3; TRBD2 matches at 9 bases. The TCR sequence derives from an adult who received the AZD1222 COVID-19 vaccine. The input for sequencing was peripheral blood, taken 28 days after the second AZD1222 dose. The CDR3 DNA sequence: TGTGCCAGCAGTGAAAAGCCTAGCGGGGGCACAGATACGCAGTATTTT. Translating it yields CASSEKPSGGTDTQYF.